The T cell receptor (beta chain) described here comes from a study of blood T cell repertoires in COVID-19. The CDR3 is 16 amino acids. The V gene's germline CDR1 is LNHDA and CDR2 SQIVND (reference sequence). V was pared by 0 bases and J by 13 bases, with 12 bases of the junction left unmatched. TCRdb keeps only in-frame clones here, not all; method: immunoSEQ multiplex PCR. The sample shows about 160,000 clones, 65% to 90% of them seen only once. Sequenced sample: peripheral blood. The origin of this receptor is a man aged 65 to 79 with acute or convalescent COVID-19. The chain uses TRBV19 and TRBJ1-4; 9 nucleotides line up with TRBD1. Here the CDR3 reads CASSIEPGQGSSGLFF. The CDR3 DNA reads as TGTGCCAGTAGTATAGAGCCGGGACAGGGCTCTTCAGGACTGTTTTTT.